The 32 T cell receptor beta chains given below trace back to one sample, sequenced in a study of T cells in Graves' hyperthyroidism and ophthalmopathy. The source material, RNA transcripts, was used to amplify TCR beta CDR3 regions. The TCR CDR3 was amplified in a first-round RT-PCR using the HTBI primer set. Each CDR3 protein is one row after TCRdb ran MiXCR on the multiplex PCR reads. The repertoire holds about 58,000 distinct CDR3 sequences, with 49% as singletons. The sequencing input was blood. These receptors were taken from a woman aged 25 to 39 with Graves' ophthalmopathy.

This clonotype was detected ten times or more. This sequence joins TRBV9 and TRBJ2-1; D is ambiguous. Germline-derived CDR1 and CDR2 are SGDLS and YYNGEE. The ends were cut back, 2 bases at V and 7 bases at J, with 10 bases in the middle. The CDR3 loop spans 13 amino acids. CDR3 DNA: TGTGCCAGCAGCGTGGGCCTGTGGAATGAGCAGTTCTTC. This encodes CASSVGLWNEQFF.

This clonotype was recorded a few times. This rearrangement joins TRBV3-1 to TRBJ2-1; D not resolved. CDR1 and CDR2 from the germline V gene are LGHDT and YNNKEL (reference sequence). The V end was cut by 0 bases, the J end by 0 bases, with 15 bases between. The CDR3 totals 18 residues. The CDR3 DNA reads as TGTGCCAGCAGCCAAGATCGAGACGGATGGAGCTCCTACAATGAGCAGTTCTTC. Protein product: CASSQDRDGWSSYNEQFF.

This clonotype appeared many times. The chain has TRBV11-2 and TRBJ1-1; no firm D call. CDR1 is SGHAT, CDR2 FQNNGV, per germline. CDR3 length: 16 amino acids. V gave up 1 base and J gave up 3 bases, with 15 bases separating them. The CDR3 DNA reads TGTGCCAGCAGCTTAGGGCAGACAAGATCGGACACTGAAGCTTTCTTT. Encoded protein: CASSLGQTRSDTEAFF.

About this clonotype: A much larger clone sits a single nucleotide away, making a read error possible. The chain uses TRBV9 and TRBJ2-5; 8 bases align to TRBD2. The CDR3 has 13 residues. Germline V gives CDR1 SGDLS, CDR2 YYNGEE. Trimming took 4 bases from V and 3 from J; bases not matched to a gene: 2. The CDR3 DNA reads as TGTGCCAGCAGCCCGACTAGCGAAGAGACCCAGTACTTC. This codes for CASSPTSEETQYF.

Of note for this clonotype: A junction boundary mismatches the germline segment, possibly from a read error. CDR3 in amino acids: CASSFRGNSYDEQFF. The CDR3 DNA is TGTGCCAGCAGTTTCCGGGGGAACTCCTACGATGAGCAGTTCTTC. The chain uses TRBV24-1 and TRBJ2-1; the D gene is possibly TRBD2 (6 bases). CDR1 KGHDR and CDR2 SFDVKD come from the germline V gene. This CDR3 has 15 amino acids.

This clonotype came up a few times. The genes are TRBV18 and TRBJ1-6; 7 bases line up with TRBD1. The CDR3 is 17 residues long. Germline CDR1 KGHSH, CDR2 LQKENI. V shed 0 bases, J shed 2 bases, and the junction held 4 bases outside the gene matches. The CDR3, as DNA: TGTGCCAGCTCACCACCGGGGCAGGGGGCCTATAATTCACCCCTCCACTTT. Translation: CASSPPGQGAYNSPLHF.

This clonotype came up many times. The V call is TRBV24-1, the J call TRBJ2-7; 12 bases map to TRBD1. Trimming cost V 4 bases and J 4 bases; bases outside gene matches: 4. Germline assignment: CDR1 KGHDR and CDR2 SFDVKD. CDR3 size: 15 residues. CDR3 nucleotide sequence: TGTGCCACCAGTGACCCGGGACAGGGGGCTTACGAGCAGTACTTC. Protein sequence: CATSDPGQGAYEQYF.

Only one count was recorded for this clonotype. The junction departs from the called germline gene at one end, perhaps through a read error. The chain couples TRBV20-1 to TRBJ2-1; D is ambiguous. The CDR3 length is 13 residues. Looked up from germline, CDR1 is DFQATT and CDR2 is SNEGSKA (reference sequence). CDR3 in amino acids: CSGGRVPYDEQFF. In DNA, the CDR3 is TGCAGTGGGGGAAGGGTTCCCTACGATGAGCAGTTCTTC.

This clonotype has at least ten counts. The chain has TRBV7-2 and TRBJ2-1; D uncertain. The V gene lost 4 bases and the J gene lost 9 bases, with 19 bases spanning the gap. The CDR3 runs to 15 residues. CDR1 and CDR2 (germline): SGHTA, FQGNSA. CDR3 protein: CASSSAGRALLEQFF. CDR3 DNA: TGTGCCAGCAGCTCGGCCGGTAGGGCCCTCCTTGAGCAGTTCTTC.

This clonotype was detected many times. This chain connects TRBV2 to TRBJ2-6, with D maybe TRBD1 (5 bases). The CDR3 contains 15 residues. Germline CDR1 reads SNHLY; CDR2 reads FYNNEI. V lost 5 bases, J lost 0 bases, and 8 bases lay in between. The CDR3 is CASSPGISGANVLTF. The CDR3 bases are TGTGCCAGCAGTCCAGGGATCTCTGGGGCCAACGTCCTGACTTTC.

This clonotype was observed many times. Here the CDR3 reads CASSKGQNYNEQFF. CDR3 sequence (DNA): TGTGCCAGCTCTAAAGGACAGAACTACAATGAGCAGTTCTTC. The chain recombines TRBV5-4 with TRBJ2-1; perhaps TRBD1 as D (6 bases). Per the germline V gene, CDR1 is SGHNT and CDR2 is YYREEE (reference sequence). Trimming shortened V by 7 bases and J by 3 bases, and 14 bases separated the two germline ends. The CDR3 length is 14 residues. The whole variable domain, remainder taken from reference TRBV5-4 and TRBJ2-1, is ETGVTQSPTHLIKTRGQQVTLRCSSQSGHNTVSWYQQALGQGPQFIFQYYREEENGRGNFPPRFSGLQFPNYSSELNVNALELDDSALYLCASSKGQNYNEQFFGPGTRLTVL.

The chain is built from TRBV5-1 and TRBJ2-7, with D unclear. The germline V and J ends were trimmed by 7 bases and 5 bases, with 16 bases remaining between them. CDR1 is SGHRS and CDR2 is YFSETQ in the germline V gene. The CDR3 length is 13 residues. CDR3 sequence reads: CASGRSQRNEQYF. CDR3 in DNA: TGCGCCAGCGGCCGATCACAGAGGAACGAGCAGTACTTC.

The table lists this clonotype with many counts. The chain carries TRBV20-1 and TRBJ1-1, with D uncertain. Germline CDR1 DFQATT, CDR2 SNEGSKA (reference sequence). The V gene lost 2 bases and the J gene lost 0 bases, with 7 bases spanning the gap. The CDR3 runs 13 residues. The CDR3, as DNA: TGCAGTGCTAGACAGACGATGAACACTGAAGCTTTCTTT. Residues: CSARQTMNTEAFF.

The chain joins TRBV20-1 to TRBJ1-5; D is unclear. CDR3 length: 11 residues. The germline CDR1 and CDR2 sequences are DFQATT and SNEGSKA (reference sequence). The V and J ends lost 8 bases and 11 bases respectively, with 16 bases between them. The CDR3 DNA is TGCAGTACTCAGAGGTTAGAGACCCAGCATTTT. Residues: CSTQRLETQHF.

The chain employs TRBV20-1 and TRBJ2-1; 10 nucleotides align to TRBD2. Germline lookup yields CDR1 DFQATT and CDR2 SNEGSKA (reference sequence). Losses at the gene ends were 2 bases for V and 0 bases for J; bases not matched to a gene: 4. The CDR3 has 16 amino acids. CDR3 in DNA: TGCAGTGCTAGACAAACTAGCGGGGTCTCCTACAATGAGCAGTTCTTC. Translation: CSARQTSGVSYNEQFF.

This chain connects TRBV19 to TRBJ2-5, with D possibly being TRBD1 (6 bases). Looked up from germline, CDR1 is LNHDA and CDR2 is SQIVND (reference sequence). The germline V and J ends were trimmed by 7 bases and 2 bases, with 20 bases remaining between them. The CDR3 totals 16 residues. The CDR3 DNA sequence: TGTGCCAGTACCATAAGGAGAGGGGGTAGGCAAGAGACCCAGTACTTC. This encodes CASTIRRGGRQETQYF.

Many counts were recorded for this clonotype. The J gene is TRBJ2-2, the V gene TRBV19; D gene uncertain. V lost 2 bases and J lost 1, with 2 bases in between. CDR1 LNHDA and CDR2 SQIVND come from the germline V gene (reference sequence). This CDR3 comprises 13 residues. The CDR3 DNA reads as TGTGCCAGTAGTATACAGAACACCGGGGAGCTGTTTTTT. Its translation: CASSIQNTGELFF.

This clonotype was counted ten times or more. The chain couples TRBV6-4 to TRBJ2-3; D is tentatively TRBD1 or TRBD2 (5 bases each). Germline V gene sequence: CDR1 MRHNA, CDR2 SNTAGT. V was cut by 0 bases and J by 3 bases, with 10 bases left in between. The CDR3 is made up of 15 amino acids. The CDR3 bases are TGTGCCAGCAGTGACTCGAGGGACCCAACAGATACGCAGTATTTT. Its protein is CASSDSRDPTDTQYF.

This clonotype occurred many times. The chain combines TRBV7-2 with TRBJ2-1, with a possible D match to TRBD2 (6 bases). This CDR3 contains 13 residues. Looked up from germline, CDR1 is SGHTA and CDR2 is FQGNSA. Trimming took off 1 base at V and 8 bases at J, with 9 bases between the two ends. The CDR3 reads CASSLGGMDEQFF. The CDR3 DNA is TGTGCCAGCAGCTTAGGCGGGATGGATGAGCAGTTCTTC.

There are many counts of this clonotype. This sequence joins TRBV9 and TRBJ1-1; D unclear. This CDR3 has 13 amino acids. Germline V gene lookup returns CDR1 SGDLS and CDR2 YYNGEE. The V gene lost 2 bases and the J gene lost 1 base, with 6 bases spanning the gap. DNA for the CDR3: TGTGCCAGCAGCGTGGACGGGAACACTGAAGCTTTCTTT. Translating it yields CASSVDGNTEAFF.

The chain recombines TRBV7-8 with TRBJ2-7; 12 bases are shared with TRBD1. The V gene's germline CDR1 is SGHVS and CDR2 FQNEAQ. V lost 4 bases to trimming and J lost 0 bases; unmatched junction nucleotides: 7. This CDR3 region has 17 residues. CDR3 loop: CASSCGTGGESSYEQYF. CDR3 nucleotide sequence: TGTGCCAGCAGCTGTGGGACAGGGGGCGAGTCCTCCTACGAGCAGTACTTC.

This clonotype showed up just a few times. The chain couples TRBV27 to TRBJ2-5; D is unresolved. The V gene lost 8 bases and the J gene lost 7 bases, with 20 bases spanning the gap. This CDR3 has 14 residues. CDR1 is MNHEY, CDR2 SMNVEV, per germline (reference sequence). The CDR3 bases are TGTGCCAGCGGTCCCCCCGGGCAGGTGGGGACCCAGTACTTC. Translating gives CASGPPGQVGTQYF.

Regarding this clonotype: A much larger clonotype is one base distant, so this may be a read error. V usage is TRBV4-2 and J usage is TRBJ1-5; TRBD1 might be the D (5 bases). The CDR3 sequence is 16 residues long. Deletions cut 2 bases from V and 6 bases from J, with 17 bases between. The germline CDR1 and CDR2 sequences are LGHNA and YNFKEQ. CDR3 loop: CASSQSGRGPTQPQHF. CDR3 nucleotide sequence: TGTGCCAGCAGCCAATCTGGTAGGGGCCCCACTCAGCCCCAGCATTTT.

The chain recombines TRBV5-6 with TRBJ2-7, with 7 bases fitting TRBD1. This CDR3 is 14 amino acids long. V gave up 0 bases and J gave up 3 bases; unmatched junction bases: 3. Germline V lookup: CDR1 SGHDT, CDR2 YYEEEE. The CDR3 is CASSLGTGHYEQYF. The CDR3 DNA follows: TGTGCCAGCAGCTTGGGGACAGGCCACTACGAGCAGTACTTC.

The table lists this clonotype with many counts. The chain has TRBV10-3 and TRBJ1-1; D is unclear. The germline gives CDR1 ENHRY, CDR2 SYGVKD. The CDR3 is 14 amino acids. The V and J ends lost 0 bases and 2 bases respectively, with 7 bases between them. The CDR3 here is CAISESLENTEAFF. The DNA of the CDR3 is TGTGCCATCAGTGAGTCGTTGGAAAACACTGAAGCTTTCTTT.

On this clonotype: A much larger clone lies a single base off, so this may be a read error. V usage is TRBV27 and J usage is TRBJ2-7, with 12 bases matching TRBD2. Per the germline V gene, CDR1 is MNHEY and CDR2 is SMNVEV (reference sequence). This CDR3 comprises 15 residues. CDR3 nucleotide sequence: TGTGCCAGCAGTTCTACTAGCGGGAGGACGTACGAGCAGCACTTC. This gives the protein CASSSTSGRTYEQHF.

The chain carries TRBV7-3 and TRBJ2-5; 8 bases align to TRBD1. The J segment lost 7 bases and the V segment lost 4 bases, leaving 8 bases of the junction unmatched. In germline, CDR1 is SGHTA, CDR2 FQGTGA. CDR3 length: 14 amino acids. CDR3 region: CASSSGQGGVTQYF. For the CDR3, the DNA is TGTGCCAGCAGCTCTGGACAGGGTGGGGTGACCCAGTACTTC.

In the case of this clonotype: This sequence may be a read error, since a much larger clone differs from it by one base. The chain combines TRBV6-4 with TRBJ1-2; D not certain. Germline V lookup: CDR1 MRHNA, CDR2 SNTAGT. This CDR3 contains 12 residues. CDR3 DNA sequence: TGTGTCAGCAGTCCCCCGGGGTATGGCTACACCTTC. As protein: CVSSPPGYGYTF.

Ten or more counts support this clonotype. The chain couples TRBV28 to TRBJ2-5, with D unresolved. Trimming stripped 1 base from V and 6 bases from J, with 6 bases between. The germline gives CDR1 MDHEN, CDR2 SYDVKM. The CDR3 has 12 residues. The CDR3 here is CASSLSTQTQYF. CDR3 DNA: TGTGCCAGCAGTTTATCCACGCAGACCCAGTACTTC.

This clonotype was found many times. The CDR3 nucleotides are TGCAGTGCCCAGAAGAGTGAGACAGGGGGCAAGGGCTACACCTTC. Translating it yields CSAQKSETGGKGYTF. The chain combines TRBV20-1 with TRBJ1-2; 10 positions agree with TRBD1. J was trimmed by 8 bases and V by 6 bases; bases with no gene match: 15. The germline V gene encodes CDR1 DFQATT and CDR2 SNEGSKA (reference sequence). The CDR3 is made up of 15 amino acids.

This clonotype was detected ten times or more. V is TRBV3-1 and J is TRBJ2-7; D is perhaps TRBD2 (5 bases). The CDR3 is 14 amino acids. With 4 bases removed from V and 2 bases from J, the gap between germline ends came to 12 bases. Germline V lookup: CDR1 LGHDT, CDR2 YNNKEL (reference sequence). The CDR3 loop reads CASSPTRNTYEQYF. For the CDR3, the DNA is TGTGCCAGCAGCCCCACTAGGAATACCTACGAGCAGTACTTC.

This clonotype appeared many times. The gene calls are TRBV5-1 and TRBJ2-5; D may be TRBD1 or TRBD2 (5 bases each). Trimming left V 3 bases short and J 4 bases short, with 13 bases between. The CDR3 is made up of 14 amino acids. CDR1 is SGHRS, CDR2 YFSETQ, per germline. The CDR3 protein is CASSSGPNPETQYF. CDR3 DNA sequence: TGCGCCAGCAGCTCGGGACCGAACCCAGAGACCCAGTACTTC.